The 32 T cell receptor beta chains below were found in one sample sequenced in a study of early T cells in non-severe SARS-CoV-2 infection. TCRdb analysed the 5' RACE reads with MiXCR anew, one entry per CDR3 protein. The data hold 40,000 to 65,000 distinct CDR3 sequences, with around 8% observed a single time. The sample comprised whole blood. These receptors originate from an adult who was a healthcare worker with PCR-confirmed SARS-CoV-2 infection or an uninfected control (not recorded which).

This clonotype was seen a few times. The V gene is TRBV5-1, the J gene TRBJ2-5, with D perhaps matching TRBD1 (6 bases). Germline V gene data show CDR1 as SGHRS and CDR2 as YFSETQ. V was cut by 1 base and J by 4 bases, with 11 bases left in between. The CDR3 has 14 amino acids. The CDR3 sequence: CASSLKPQGETQYF. The DNA for the CDR3 is TGCGCCAGCAGCTTGAAACCACAGGGAGAGACCCAGTACTTC.

Only a few counts were recorded for this clonotype. The chain joins TRBV3-1 to TRBJ1-5; the D is unclear. V shed 2 bases and J shed 6 bases, with 5 bases lying between them. CDR1 is LGHDT, CDR2 YNNKEL, per germline (reference sequence). There are 12 residues in the CDR3. Written as DNA, the CDR3 is TGTGCCAGCAGCCAACTCGGTCAGCCCCAGCATTTT. Protein product: CASSQLGQPQHF.

This clonotype was counted ten times or more. The chain combines TRBV27 with TRBJ1-6; 7 positions agree with TRBD1. The CDR3 sequence is 17 residues long. V lost 2 bases, J lost 4 bases, and 8 bases stayed unmatched. The germline V gene has CDR1 MNHEY and CDR2 SMNVEV (reference sequence). The CDR3 loop is CASSLNRDSLYNSPLHF. The CDR3 coding sequence is TGTGCCAGCAGTTTAAACCGGGACAGTCTTTATAATTCACCCCTCCACTTT.

This clonotype has at least ten counts. V is TRBV6-6 and J is TRBJ2-7; tentatively, D is TRBD1 or TRBD2 (5 bases each). With 0 bases removed from V and 4 bases from J, the gap between germline ends came to 7 bases. This CDR3 comprises 13 residues. Germline V gene lookup returns CDR1 MNHNY and CDR2 SVGAGI (reference sequence). CDR3 amino acids: CASSYSRGYEQYF. The CDR3 coding sequence is TGTGCCAGCAGTTACTCGAGGGGTTACGAGCAGTACTTC.

This clonotype has at least ten counts. The chain has TRBV2 and TRBJ1-5, with no clear D. In germline, CDR1 is SNHLY, CDR2 FYNNEI. V lost 4 bases and J lost 0, with 7 bases in between. The CDR3 covers 14 residues. The CDR3 here is CASSVQYSNQPQHF. The CDR3 region has the DNA TGTGCCAGCAGTGTGCAGTATAGCAATCAGCCCCAGCATTTT.

The chain recombines TRBV19 with TRBJ2-3; 8 bases are a match to TRBD2. V shed 5 bases, J shed 2 bases, and the junction held 9 bases outside the gene matches. The CDR3 covers 16 residues. Germline CDR1 reads LNHDA; CDR2 reads SQIVND (reference sequence). CDR3 nucleotide sequence: TGTGCCAGTAGTCTGTTGGTAGCGGGGTCCACAGATACGCAGTATTTT. Its protein product is CASSLLVAGSTDTQYF.

The V and J genes are TRBV28 and TRBJ1-1, with a tentative D call TRBD1 (5 bases). V gave up 3 bases and J gave up 3 bases, with 11 bases separating them. The CDR3 sequence is 14 residues long. Germline V gene sequence: CDR1 MDHEN, CDR2 SYDVKM. This chain's CDR3 is CASSFDGGYTEAFF. CDR3 DNA sequence: TGTGCCAGCAGTTTTGACGGGGGGTACACTGAAGCTTTCTTT.

This clonotype showed up just once. V and J are TRBV10-3 and TRBJ1-1; 7 nucleotides line up with TRBD1. Germline V gene data show CDR1 as ENHRY and CDR2 as SYGVKD. Trimming cost V 5 bases and J 5 bases; bases outside gene matches: 2. This CDR3 has 12 residues. The CDR3 DNA follows: TGTGCCATCAGTCCGGGACAGACTGAAGCTTTCTTT. It translates to CAISPGQTEAFF.

At least ten counts were recorded for this clonotype. The chain is built from TRBV11-2 and TRBJ2-7, with D tentatively TRBD2 (6 bases). The CDR3 is made up of 13 amino acids. Germline V gives CDR1 SGHAT, CDR2 FQNNGV. V lost 5 bases and J lost 3, with 11 bases in between. As DNA, the CDR3 is TGTGCCAGCAGCCCGGGGGTCGGCTACGAGCAGTACTTC. Its translation: CASSPGVGYEQYF.

A few counts support this clonotype. The rearrangement links TRBV7-8 to TRBJ2-3; TRBD2 aligns across 9 bases. The junction had 8 bases not matched to a gene; V was cut back by 2 bases and J by 5 bases. The CDR3 loop spans 16 amino acids. Germline CDR1 and CDR2: SGHVS and FQNEAQ. Here the CDR3 DNA reads TGTGCCAGCAGCTTATCTCGCGGGAGGGGTGGAGATACGCAGTATTTT. Its protein product is CASSLSRGRGGDTQYF.

This clonotype appeared a few times. The chain combines TRBV28 with TRBJ2-3; D is unresolved. The CDR3 totals 14 residues. CDR1 is MDHEN and CDR2 is SYDVKM in the germline V gene. Trimming removed 5 bases at V and 0 bases at J, with 9 bases between. CDR3 sequence: CASSEPRSTDTQYF. In nucleotides, the CDR3 is TGTGCCAGCAGTGAACCCCGGAGCACAGATACGCAGTATTTT. Complete variable domain (other parts from reference TRBV28 and TRBJ2-3): DVKVTQSSRYLVKRTGEKVFLECVQDMDHENMFWYRQDPGLGLRLIYFSYDVKMKEKGDIPEGYSVSREKKERFSLILESASTNQTSMYLCASSEPRSTDTQYFGPGTRLTVL.

This clonotype was recorded a few times. This sequence joins TRBV4-1 and TRBJ2-1; D not certain. The CDR3 covers 15 residues. The V gene lost 1 base and the J gene lost 6 bases, with 13 bases spanning the gap. Germline V gene lookup returns CDR1 MGHRA and CDR2 YSYEKL. The CDR3 loop reads CASSQAALGSNEQFF. CDR3 nucleotides: TGCGCCAGCAGCCAAGCGGCCTTAGGGTCCAATGAGCAGTTCTTC.

This clonotype was detected a few times. V is TRBV29-1 and J is TRBJ2-7, with 10 bases lining up with TRBD1. In germline, CDR1 is SQVTM, CDR2 ANQGSEA. The CDR3 totals 12 residues. Trimming removed 5 bases from V and 4 bases from J; junction bases left unmatched: 2. The CDR3 DNA reads as TGCAGCGTTTGGGACAGGGGTTACGAGCAGTACTTC. This encodes CSVWDRGYEQYF.

The CDR3 protein is CASSGTSGDTDTQYF. The CDR3 DNA reads TGTGCCAGCAGTGGGACTAGCGGGGACACAGATACGCAGTATTTT. The genes are TRBV2 and TRBJ2-3; the match to TRBD2 covers 12 bases. This CDR3 has 15 amino acids. Trimming removed 4 bases from V and 2 bases from J; junction bases left unmatched: 1. Germline V CDR1 and CDR2: SNHLY, FYNNEI.

The chain has TRBV19 and TRBJ1-5, with D perhaps TRBD1 (6 bases). The V gene's germline CDR1 is LNHDA and CDR2 SQIVND (reference sequence). The CDR3 covers 16 residues. The V gene lost 6 bases and the J gene lost 2 bases, with 17 bases spanning the gap. The CDR3 sequence is CASSNGQPWGNQPQHF. Here the CDR3 DNA reads TGTGCCAGTAGCAATGGACAGCCATGGGGCAATCAGCCCCAGCATTTT.

This clonotype occurred many times. One end of the junction fails to match germline, which may point to a read error. This sequence joins TRBV12-3 or TRBV12-4 and TRBJ1-4; 7 bases match TRBD1. This CDR3 contains 15 residues. The CDR3 region is CASRLGGTTNEKLFF. The CDR3 nucleotides are TGTGCCAGCAGATTAGGGGGCACAACTAATGAAAAACTGTTTTTT.

This clonotype was observed a few times. The rearrangement links TRBV6-5 to TRBJ2-6; D is perhaps TRBD2 (5 bases). The V end lost 3 bases, the J end lost 0 bases, and 15 bases lay between the germline ends. Germline-derived CDR1 and CDR2 are MNHEY and SVGAGI. The CDR3 is 18 amino acids. In DNA form, the CDR3 reads TGTGCCAGCAGTTATGAGGGCAGCCATATCTCTGGGGCCAACGTCCTGACTTTC. Its protein is CASSYEGSHISGANVLTF.

This clonotype was detected ten times or more. V gene TRBV5-4 combines with J gene TRBJ1-5; D remains unclear. Germline-derived CDR1 and CDR2 are SGHNT and YYREEE (reference sequence). V was clipped by 4 bases and J by 0 bases, with 8 bases between them. This CDR3 region has 14 residues. This chain's CDR3 is CASSPDLSNQPQHF. In DNA form, the CDR3 reads TGTGCCAGCAGCCCCGATCTTAGCAATCAGCCCCAGCATTTT. Based on the CDR3 plus reference TRBV5-4 and TRBJ1-5, the full variable domain is ETGVTQSPTHLIKTRGQQVTLRCSSQSGHNTVSWYQQALGQGPQFIFQYYREEENGRGNFPPRFSGLQFPNYSSELNVNALELDDSALYLCASSPDLSNQPQHFGDGTRLSIL.

This clonotype was seen ten or more times. This sequence joins TRBV7-8 and TRBJ2-2; D is unclear. The CDR3 has 13 residues. V gave up 1 base and J gave up 4 bases, with 4 bases separating them. Germline CDR1 and CDR2: SGHVS and FQNEAQ. This chain's CDR3 is CASSLGFTGELFF. CDR3 DNA sequence: TGTGCCAGCAGCTTAGGGTTCACCGGGGAGCTGTTTTTT.

This clonotype is categorized as medium-sized. The chain has TRBV4-2 and TRBJ1-1; D is uncertain. Germline assignment: CDR1 LGHNA and CDR2 YNFKEQ. Trimming stripped 0 bases from V and 3 bases from J, with 5 bases between. The CDR3 consists of 13 residues. The CDR3 DNA follows: TGTGCCAGCAGCCAAGATATGGACACTGAAGCTTTCTTT. Translating gives CASSQDMDTEAFF.

This clonotype turned up a few times. V is TRBV18 and J is TRBJ2-3; 11 bases agree with TRBD2. The V segment lost 1 base and the J segment 6 bases; nucleotides outside the gene matches: 12. Per germline, CDR1 KGHSH and CDR2 LQKENI. The CDR3 extends over 18 amino acids. The CDR3: CASSPQVLAGGSRDTQYF. CDR3 DNA: TGTGCCAGCTCACCACAAGTCCTAGCGGGAGGTTCCCGGGATACGCAGTATTTT. Variable domain in full (rest from reference TRBV18 and TRBJ2-3): NAGVMQNPRHLVRRRGQEARLRCSPMKGHSHVYWYRQLPEEGLKFMVYLQKENIIDESGMPKERFSAEFPKEGPSILRIQQVVRGDSAAYFCASSPQVLAGGSRDTQYFGPGTRLTVL.

The chain is built from TRBV6-1 and TRBJ2-1; 9 nucleotides align to TRBD2. Per the germline V gene, CDR1 is MNHNS and CDR2 is SASEGT. V trimming: 7 bases; J trimming: 4 bases; junction bases outside the gene matches: 11. The CDR3 length is 16 residues. CDR3 sequence (DNA): TGTGCCAGCACCTTCGCTGGGGCGGGAGGGTACAATGAGCAGTTCTTC. The encoded protein is CASTFAGAGGYNEQFF.

CDR3 protein: CASSLGTDNEQFF. As DNA, the CDR3 is TGTGCCAGCAGCTTAGGGACTGACAATGAGCAGTTCTTC. The chain recombines TRBV11-2 with TRBJ2-1; D is possibly TRBD2 (5 bases). The V and J ends lost 1 base and 5 bases respectively, with 6 bases between them. Germline V CDR1 and CDR2: SGHAT, FQNNGV. This CDR3 contains 13 residues.

The chain carries TRBV24-1 and TRBJ2-1; 13 nucleotides agree with TRBD2. V shed 4 bases, J shed 7 bases, and the junction held 3 bases outside the gene matches. CDR3 length equals 15 residues. Germline V gene data show CDR1 as KGHDR and CDR2 as SFDVKD. The CDR3 sequence is CATSERTSGRNEQFF. CDR3 DNA sequence: TGTGCCACCAGTGAAAGGACTAGCGGGAGAAATGAGCAGTTCTTC.

V and J are TRBV6-1 and TRBJ2-3; D call uncertain. There are 14 residues in the CDR3. The V gene lost 4 bases and the J gene lost 3 bases, with 11 bases spanning the gap. The germline CDR1 and CDR2 sequences are MNHNS and SASEGT. The CDR3 bases are TGTGCCAGCAGTGCCCCAGTCTCGACAGATACGCAGTATTTT. This codes for CASSAPVSTDTQYF.

This clonotype was seen a few times. This rearrangement joins TRBV18 to TRBJ2-1; unclear D gene. Germline-derived CDR1 and CDR2 are KGHSH and LQKENI. The ends were cut back, 4 bases at V and 2 bases at J, with 9 bases in the middle. There are 14 residues in the CDR3. CDR3 nucleotide sequence: TGTGCCAGCTCACTAACAGCTACCTACAATGAGCAGTTCTTC. Protein product: CASSLTATYNEQFF.

This clonotype was found many times. The chain uses TRBV20-1 and TRBJ2-7; D not resolved. The CDR3 totals 15 residues. Germline CDR1 reads DFQATT; CDR2 reads SNEGSKA (reference sequence). V was cut by 0 bases and J by 4 bases, with 16 bases left in between. The DNA for the CDR3 is TGCAGTGCTAGAGATTGGAGTGGGTTTGGATACGAGCAGTACTTC. It yields the protein CSARDWSGFGYEQYF.

In its sample, this clonotype was seen many times. This rearrangement joins TRBV12-3 or TRBV12-4 to TRBJ2-2, with 8 bases matching TRBD2. This CDR3 region has 16 residues. Germline trimming cut 6 bases from V and 1 base from J; bases unmatched to any gene: 7. The CDR3 DNA follows: TGTGCCAGCAGCCCCTTTCGGGGGGGGAACACCGGGGAGCTGTTTTTT. Its translation is CASSPFRGGNTGELFF.

The rearrangement joins TRBV25-1 to TRBJ1-1; D is possibly TRBD1 (5 bases). CDR1 and CDR2 from the germline V gene are MGHDK and SYGVNS. The CDR3 is 13 amino acids. Trimming cost V 8 bases and J 4 bases, with 14 bases left between them. CDR3 loop: CASGDLVGTEAFF. CDR3 DNA: TGTGCCAGCGGGGACTTAGTGGGCACTGAAGCTTTCTTT. Drawing the rest from reference TRBV25-1 and TRBJ1-1, the complete variable domain is EADIYQTPRYLVIGTGKKITLECSQTMGHDKMYWYQQDPGMELHLIHYSYGVNSTEKGDLSSESTVSRIRTEHFPLTLESARPSHTSQYLCASGDLVGTEAFFGQGTRLTVV.

The rearrangement uses TRBV6-6 and TRBJ2-7; 9 nucleotides line up with TRBD2. CDR1 MNHNY and CDR2 SVGAGI come from the germline V gene (reference sequence). J lost 4 bases, V lost 1 base, and 11 bases had no gene match. The CDR3 loop spans 17 amino acids. CDR3: CASSYWGTSLSAYEQYF. The CDR3 coding sequence is TGTGCCAGCAGTTACTGGGGGACTAGCCTAAGCGCGTACGAGCAGTACTTC.

The chain couples TRBV18 to TRBJ2-1; the match to TRBD1 covers 9 bases. Losses at the gene ends were 3 bases for V and 2 bases for J; bases not matched to a gene: 5. The CDR3 has 16 amino acids. Per the germline V gene, CDR1 is KGHSH and CDR2 is LQKENI. The CDR3 is CASSPSRTGAYNEQFF. The CDR3 nucleotides read TGTGCCAGCTCACCCAGCCGGACAGGGGCCTACAATGAGCAGTTCTTC. The full variable domain, in which reference TRBV18 and TRBJ2-1 provide the parts outside the CDR3, is NAGVMQNPRHLVRRRGQEARLRCSPMKGHSHVYWYRQLPEEGLKFMVYLQKENIIDESGMPKERFSAEFPKEGPSILRIQQVVRGDSAAYFCASSPSRTGAYNEQFFGPGTRLTVL.

This clonotype was seen repeatedly, ten times or more. J is TRBJ2-7 and V is TRBV7-9, with D perhaps given as TRBD1 or TRBD2 (5 bases each). V lost 3 bases, J lost 2 bases, and 11 bases lay in between. The CDR3 has 14 amino acids. Germline V CDR1 and CDR2: SEHNR, FQNEAQ (reference sequence). The chain's CDR3 is CASSLGDGAYEQYF. CDR3 in DNA: TGTGCCAGCAGCTTGGGGGACGGAGCCTACGAGCAGTACTTC. The full variable domain, with the rest looked up from reference TRBV7-9 and TRBJ2-7, is DTGVSQNPRHKITKRGQNVTFRCDPISEHNRLYWYRQTLGQGPEFLTYFQNEAQLEKSRLLSDRFSAERPKGSFSTLEIQRTEQGDSAMYLCASSLGDGAYEQYFGPGTRLTVT.